This record concerns one T cell receptor beta chain sequence. Its target is not known. The data belong to a study of post-analysis software for immune sequencing data. About the study: In terms of disease course, relapsing-remitting, secondary progressive and progressive-relapsing multiple sclerosis were included. Study results and caveats: Patients showed TRBV5-6, TRBV5-1 and TRBV20-1 among a handful of TRBV segments more frequent than in controls. With F measure, samples from one preparation batch clustered together strongly. Significantly lower normalized Chao1 diversity was found in patients with multiple sclerosis relative to controls.

Built from TCR beta cDNA, the libraries had unique molecular identifiers in them. When roughly 0.9 to 10 million T cells were used, they gave 500,000 or so cDNA molecules. TCRdb used MiXCR to reprocess the PCR reads, holding one entry per CDR3 protein. The profile covers hundreds of thousands of distinct CDR3 sequences, with more than 50% appearing a single time and over 9% taken by the ten largest. From germline, CDR1 is SEHNR and CDR2 FQNEAQ (reference sequence). J was trimmed by 8 bases and V by 4 bases; bases with no gene match: 16. This CDR3 spans 18 amino acids. This chain links TRBV7-9 with TRBJ2-1; 11 nucleotides agree with TRBD2. The clonotype was recovered from a girl aged 2 to 10 with multiple sclerosis. The source material was blood. CDR3 residues: CASSSQNLSGGATDEQFF. The DNA of the CDR3 is TGTGCCAGCAGCTCCCAAAATCTTAGCGGGGGGGCAACAGATGAGCAGTTCTTC.